These 23 T cell receptor beta chains originate from one sample sequenced in a study of regulatory and conventional T cells in RAG deficiency. Method: immunoSEQ multiplex PCR; TCRdb's copy keeps in-frame clones and lacks some. The profile shows approximately 46,000 clones, 85% to 90% of them singletons. Blood CD4+ CD25-low CD127-high conventional T cells supplied the genomic DNA template. The sample was also reused in another study, on regulatory T cells. That study adds: The PCR used 52 TRBV and 13 TRBJ primers.

Sequencing was done on a sample of CD4+ effector T cells sorted from blood. These receptors were collected from a human donor in good health.

The CDR3 DNA reads as TGTGCCAGTAGTACCCCGACAGAAATGAACACTGAAGCTTTCTTT. This sequence encodes CASSTPTEMNTEAFF. The rearrangement uses TRBV19 and TRBJ1-1, with D possibly being TRBD1 (5 bases). The germline CDR1 and CDR2 sequences are LNHDA and SQIVND (reference sequence). Deletions cut 4 bases from V and 0 bases from J, with 12 bases between. This CDR3 comprises 15 residues.

This chain links TRBV11-2 with TRBJ1-2; no firm D call. The germline CDR1 and CDR2 sequences are SGHAT and FQNNGV. The CDR3 is 13 residues long. V lost 5 bases, J lost 4 bases, and 11 bases lay in between. The DNA of the CDR3 is TGTGCCAGCAGCCCAGAGTCTTTCTATGGCTACACCTTC. Its translation: CASSPESFYGYTF.

This chain connects TRBV14 to TRBJ2-7, with D perhaps TRBD2 (5 bases). V lost 0 bases and J lost 5, with 17 bases in between. The CDR3 spans 16 residues. Germline CDR1 SGHDN, CDR2 FVKESK. The CDR3 nucleotides are TGTGCCAGCAGCCAAGATGGGCGGGCAAACATAGACGAGCAGTACTTC. The encoded protein is CASSQDGRANIDEQYF.

This chain connects TRBV5-6 to TRBJ1-6; D might be TRBD1 (6 bases). The CDR3 sequence is 15 residues long. The germline V gene encodes CDR1 SGHDT and CDR2 YYEEEE. V gave up 4 bases and J gave up 5 bases, with 13 bases separating them. This CDR3 reads CASSKLDRDNSPLHF. The CDR3 DNA reads as TGTGCCAGCAGCAAGCTGGACAGAGATAATTCACCCCTCCACTTT.

The chain joins TRBV2 to TRBJ1-6; D not certain. The CDR3 length is 14 residues. V was clipped by 3 bases and J by 10 bases, with 13 bases between them. CDR1 is SNHLY and CDR2 is FYNNEI in the germline V gene. CDR3 coding DNA: TGTGCCAGCAGTGACGCGGTTATTGGGTCACCCCTCCACTTT. Translation gives CASSDAVIGSPLHF.

CDR3 loop: CASSHRTRTSGSIHEQFF. The CDR3 DNA sequence: TGTGCCAGTAGCCACCGGACCCGGACTAGCGGGAGTATTCATGAGCAGTTCTTC. This chain joins TRBV19 and TRBJ2-1; 13 bases map to TRBD2. The ends lost 6 bases at V and 8 bases at J; junction bases unmatched: 16. From germline, CDR1 is LNHDA and CDR2 SQIVND (reference sequence). The CDR3 runs 18 residues.

This chain joins TRBV27 and TRBJ2-7, with D possibly being TRBD1 or TRBD2 (5 bases each). CDR3 size: 15 residues. Germline assignment: CDR1 MNHEY and CDR2 SMNVEV (reference sequence). Trimming cost V 2 bases and J 2 bases, with 13 bases left between them. The CDR3 is CASSLRGRLTYEQYF. CDR3 coding DNA: TGTGCCAGCAGTTTACGGGGCAGGTTAACCTACGAGCAGTACTTC.

J is TRBJ2-2 and V is TRBV5-1; tentative D call: TRBD1 (6 bases). Per the germline V gene, CDR1 is SGHRS and CDR2 is YFSETQ. The V end was cut by 2 bases, the J end by 7 bases, with 15 bases between. There are 15 residues in the CDR3. CDR3 in DNA: TGCGCCAGCAGCTTAAATACAGGGAGCGTCGGGGAGCTGTTTTTT. This codes for CASSLNTGSVGELFF. Full variable domain (outside the CDR3, taken from reference TRBV5-1 and TRBJ2-2): KAGVTQTPRYLIKTRGQQVTLSCSPISGHRSVSWYQQTPGQGLQFLFEYFSETQRNKGNFPGRFSGRQFSNSRSEMNVSTLELGDSALYLCASSLNTGSVGELFFGEGSRLTVL.

The chain recombines TRBV19 with TRBJ1-2, with TRBD1 matching 7 bases. Germline CDR1 LNHDA, CDR2 SQIVND (reference sequence). V was clipped by 2 bases and J by 7 bases; unmatched bases: 10. The CDR3 is 15 residues long. As DNA, the CDR3 is TGTGCCAGTAGTATATTGGCCGGGGACAGCGGTGGCTACACCTTC. Residues: CASSILAGDSGGYTF.

The gene calls are TRBV9 and TRBJ1-4; D may be TRBD1 (5 bases). Trimming removed 1 base from V and 6 bases from J, with 13 bases in between. Germline V CDR1 and CDR2: SGDLS, YYNGEE. This CDR3 is 15 amino acids long. The CDR3 reads CASSVTAGQDEKLFF. The CDR3 DNA follows: TGTGCCAGCAGCGTAACGGCAGGGCAGGATGAAAAACTGTTTTTT.

The chain couples TRBV5-1 to TRBJ2-5; TRBD2 agrees at 9 bases. V gave up 4 bases and J gave up 2 bases; unmatched junction bases: 9. The CDR3 is made up of 16 amino acids. Looked up from germline, CDR1 is SGHRS and CDR2 is YFSETQ. The CDR3 protein is CASSPGRAGGQETQYF. The CDR3 DNA sequence: TGCGCCAGCAGCCCGGGGAGGGCGGGAGGGCAAGAGACCCAGTACTTC.

This clone has a handful of counts. This chain uses TRBV28 with TRBJ1-6; D might be TRBD1 (5 bases). The CDR3 has 17 residues. The germline CDR1 and CDR2 sequences are MDHEN and SYDVKM. The V gene lost 6 bases and the J gene lost 0 bases, with 15 bases spanning the gap. The CDR3 DNA is TGTGCCAGCAGACCGGGACTCCTGAGCTCCTATAATTCACCCCTCCACTTT. As protein: CASRPGLLSSYNSPLHF. Combining the CDR3 with reference TRBV28 and TRBJ1-6 gives the whole variable domain DVKVTQSSRYLVKRTGEKVFLECVQDMDHENMFWYRQDPGLGLRLIYFSYDVKMKEKGDIPEGYSVSREKKERFSLILESASTNQTSMYLCASRPGLLSSYNSPLHFGNGTRLTVT.

This chain joins TRBV9 and TRBJ1-6, with 9 bases aligning to TRBD1. V gave up 0 bases and J gave up 5 bases; unmatched junction bases: 6. This CDR3 is built from 17 residues. CDR1 SGDLS and CDR2 YYNGEE come from the germline V gene. The CDR3 sequence: CASSVGSRTGDNSPLHF. The CDR3 nucleotides read TGTGCCAGCAGCGTAGGCTCCAGGACAGGGGATAATTCACCCCTCCACTTT.

On this clone: Germline is not matched at one junction end, which may reflect a read error. This same CDR3 is encoded by further DNA sequences in the sample. CDR3 loop: CASSLGADGYEQYF. The CDR3 region has the DNA TGTGCTAGCAGCTTAGGGGCCGATGGCTACGAGCAGTACTTC. V usage is TRBV7-7 and J usage is TRBJ2-7, with a possible D match to TRBD1 (5 bases). The germline CDR1 and CDR2 sequences are SSHAT and FNYEAQ (reference sequence). This CDR3 is built from 14 residues. The complete variable domain, with remaining parts taken from reference TRBV7-7 and TRBJ2-7, reads GAGVSQSPRYKVTKRGQDVTLRCDPISSHATLYWYQQALGQGPEFLTYFNYEAQPDKSGLPSDRFSAERPEGSISTLTIQRTEQRDSAMYRCASSLGADGYEQYFGPGTRLTVT.

The gene calls are TRBV20-1 and TRBJ2-5; D unclear. Trimming left V 5 bases short and J 2 bases short, with 3 bases between. The CDR3 is 10 amino acids. Looked up from germline, CDR1 is DFQATT and CDR2 is SNEGSKA (reference sequence). The CDR3 sequence: CSAGQETQYF. The CDR3 nucleotides are TGCAGTGCTGGACAAGAGACCCAGTACTTC.

This clone was seen a handful of times. The chain links TRBV5-4 to TRBJ2-2; tentatively, D is TRBD1 or TRBD2 (6 bases each). Germline CDR1 and CDR2: SGHNT and YYREEE (reference sequence). V shed 3 bases and J shed 7 bases, with 16 bases lying between them. The CDR3 totals 15 residues. The CDR3 DNA is TGTGCCAGCAGCTGGGTGGGGGGCGCGAACGGGGAGCTGTTTTTT. Translated: CASSWVGGANGELFF. The full variable domain, its missing parts supplied by reference TRBV5-4 and TRBJ2-2, is ETGVTQSPTHLIKTRGQQVTLRCSSQSGHNTVSWYQQALGQGPQFIFQYYREEENGRGNFPPRFSGLQFPNYSSELNVNALELDDSALYLCASSWVGGANGELFFGEGSRLTVL.

This chain joins TRBV10-3 and TRBJ2-7, with D unclear. Per the germline V gene, CDR1 is ENHRY and CDR2 is SYGVKD. The V end lost 5 bases, the J end lost 0 bases, and 8 bases lay between the germline ends. The CDR3 length is 13 residues. CDR3 in amino acids: CAISQALSYEQYF. In nucleotides, the CDR3 is TGTGCCATCAGTCAGGCCCTCTCCTACGAGCAGTACTTC.

The chain employs TRBV2 and TRBJ2-2; possible D gene TRBD2, 6 bases. Trimming stripped 2 bases from V and 2 bases from J, with 12 bases between. Germline CDR1 SNHLY, CDR2 FYNNEI. The CDR3 length is 16 residues. CDR3 in DNA: TGTGCCAGCAGTGAACGCGGGGAGCTCAACACCGGGGAGCTGTTTTTT. Translating gives CASSERGELNTGELFF.

This chain links TRBV14 with TRBJ2-1; 8 positions agree with TRBD1. After removal of 4 bases from V and 2 bases from J, the junction contained 7 bases not matched to a gene. Per germline, CDR1 SGHDN and CDR2 FVKESK. This CDR3 spans 16 amino acids. CDR3 loop: CASSPIQTGAYNEQFF. As DNA, the CDR3 is TGTGCCAGCAGCCCCATTCAGACAGGGGCCTACAATGAGCAGTTCTTC.

The rearrangement links TRBV15 to TRBJ1-1; D ambiguous. V lost 1 base to trimming and J lost 3 bases, with 6 bases between them. In germline, CDR1 is LNHNV, CDR2 YYDKDF (reference sequence). CDR3 length: 13 residues. The CDR3 coding sequence is TGTGCCACCAGCAGAGGGGTAGACACTGAAGCTTTCTTT. Translating gives CATSRGVDTEAFF.

V usage is TRBV6-5 and J usage is TRBJ1-4; no firm D call. The CDR3 has 15 residues. V lost 0 bases and J lost 2, with 7 bases in between. Germline assignment: CDR1 MNHEY and CDR2 SVGAGI. The CDR3 region has the DNA TGTGCCAGCAGTTACTCGGAGAGGACTAATGAAAAACTGTTTTTT. Protein product: CASSYSERTNEKLFF.

On this clone itself: An end of the junction does not agree with germline; a read error may underlie this. Other nucleotide sequences in the sample specify the same CDR3. The chain employs TRBV14 and TRBJ1-1; D is unresolved. This CDR3 contains 15 residues. From germline, CDR1 is SGHDN and CDR2 FVKESK. This CDR3 is CASSQGWDGNTEAFF. The CDR3 nucleotides read TGTGCCAGTAGCCAAGGTTGGGATGGGAACACTGAAGCTTTCTTT.

The chain is built from TRBV28 and TRBJ1-2; possibly TRBD1 for D (6 bases). The germline V and J ends were trimmed by 4 bases and 4 bases, with 28 bases remaining between them. In germline, CDR1 is MDHEN, CDR2 SYDVKM. This CDR3 spans 19 amino acids. CDR3 DNA: TGTGCCAGCAGTTCCCCGAGTTTAGGTAGGGGGGCGCCAATCTATGGCTACACCTTC. The encoded protein is CASSSPSLGRGAPIYGYTF.